This TCR beta chain was sequenced during a study of CD8 T cells in Susac syndrome. Random hexamers served to reverse transcribe roughly 0.5 to 1 ug RNA. The authors amplified TCR beta CDR3 across 54 Vbeta and 13 Jbeta using immunoSEQ multiplex PCR. In TCRdb, the immunoSEQ multiplex PCR reads were re-called with MiXCR into one record per CDR3 protein. The sample holds around 130,000 distinct CDR3 sequences, around 91% seen once. Treatment-naive patients with stable or active relapsing-remitting disease served as multiple sclerosis controls. The authors negatively isolated CD8+ and CD4+ T cells and FACS-enriched TEMRA cells. Specimen: CD8+ T cells from PBMCs. This clonotype was sampled from a human donor with multiple sclerosis.

The CDR3 nucleotides are TGTGCCAGCAGCCAAGGAGAAGGGTCTCACAATGAGCAGTTCTTC. Protein: CASSQGEGSHNEQFF. This sequence joins TRBV3-1 and TRBJ2-1; D is undetermined. This CDR3 has 15 amino acids. The V and J ends lost 1 base and 5 bases respectively, with 12 bases between them. CDR1 is LGHDT, CDR2 YNNKEL, per germline (reference sequence).